This T cell receptor (beta chain) was retrieved from a study of CD8+CD57+ T cells in acquired aplastic anemia. Study-level points and caveats: Both patients and controls carried the same twenty-nine CD8+ CDR3 sequences. The study found no significant CD8+ Simpson's diversity difference between patients and controls.

CDR3 length equals 12 residues. V was cut by 5 bases and J by 2 bases, with 7 bases left in between. CDR1 is SGHTA, CDR2 FQGNSA, per germline. A remark on this clonotype: As yet, its antigen is unknown.

TCR beta VDJ combinations and CDR3 sequences were profiled from genomic DNA. MiXCR, applied by TCRdb to the reads, yields one record per CDR3 protein. The table records some 280,000 distinct CDR3 sequences, 55% to 60% of them present only once. The source material was sorted CD4+, CD8+, or CD8+CD57+ T cells (not recorded which) from PBMCs. This receptor was obtained from a human donor with severe aplastic anemia or a healthy control (not recorded which). J is TRBJ2-7 and V is TRBV7-2; D is unclear. CDR3 sequence reads: CASSQNPYEQYF. In DNA form, the CDR3 reads TGTGCCAGCAGCCAAAACCCCTACGAGCAGTACTTC.